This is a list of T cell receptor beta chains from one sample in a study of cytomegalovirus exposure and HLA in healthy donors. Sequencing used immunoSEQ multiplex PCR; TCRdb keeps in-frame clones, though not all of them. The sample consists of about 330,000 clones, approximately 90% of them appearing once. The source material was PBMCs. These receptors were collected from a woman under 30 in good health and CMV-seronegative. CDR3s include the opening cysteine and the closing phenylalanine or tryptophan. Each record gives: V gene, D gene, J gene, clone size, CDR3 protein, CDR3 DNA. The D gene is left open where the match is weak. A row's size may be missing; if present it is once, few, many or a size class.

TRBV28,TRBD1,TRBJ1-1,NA,CASRGGQADTEAFF,TGTGCCAGCAGGGGGGGACAGGCGGACACTGAAGCTTTCTTT
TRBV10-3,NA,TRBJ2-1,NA,CAISEMDSYNEQFF,TGTGCCATCAGTGAGATGGACAGCTACAATGAGCAGTTCTTC
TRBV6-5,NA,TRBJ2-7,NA,CASSPIAQGIYEQYF,TGTGCCAGCAGTCCAATCGCCCAGGGGATCTACGAGCAGTACTTC
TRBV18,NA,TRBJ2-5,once,CASSPPATETQYF,TGTGCCAGCTCACCACCGGCCACGGAGACCCAGTACTTC
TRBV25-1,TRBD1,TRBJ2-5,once,CASSEDRALEETQYF,TGTGCCAGCAGTGAGGACAGGGCCTTGGAGGAGACCCAGTACTTC
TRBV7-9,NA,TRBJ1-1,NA,CASSTSGAWGTEAFF,TGTGCCAGCAGCACGAGCGGGGCGTGGGGCACTGAAGCTTTCTTT
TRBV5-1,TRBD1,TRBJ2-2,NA,CASSTGTGRQWWELFF,TGCGCCAGCAGCACAGGGACAGGACGTCAATGGTGGGAGCTGTTTTTT
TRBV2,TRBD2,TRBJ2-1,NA,CASSTGLAGGNEQFF,TGTGCCAGCAGTACGGGACTAGCGGGTGGGAATGAGCAGTTCTTC
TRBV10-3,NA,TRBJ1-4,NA,CAISDRGTNEKLFF,TGTGCCATCAGTGATAGGGGTACTAATGAAAAACTGTTTTTT
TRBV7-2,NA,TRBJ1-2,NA,CASSLIRTSYGYTF,TGTGCCAGCAGCTTAATCAGAACCTCCTATGGCTACACCTTC
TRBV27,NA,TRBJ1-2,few,CASSLSSVGSYGYTF,TGTGCCAGCAGTTTATCTTCAGTAGGGAGCTATGGCTACACCTTC
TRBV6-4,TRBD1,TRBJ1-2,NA,CASSAGTGAGGYTF,TGTGCCAGCAGTGCAGGGACAGGGGCTGGAGGCTACACCTTC
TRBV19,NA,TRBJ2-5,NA,CASSKGGYQETQYF,TGTGCCAGTAGTAAGGGGGGGTACCAAGAGACCCAGTACTTC
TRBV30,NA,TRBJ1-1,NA,CAWSDAGAEAFF,TGTGCCTGGAGTGACGCCGGGGCTGAAGCTTTCTTT
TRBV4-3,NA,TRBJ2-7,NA,CASSQSGGVGAYEQYF,TGCGCCAGCAGCCAAAGTGGAGGGGTGGGGGCCTACGAGCAGTACTTC
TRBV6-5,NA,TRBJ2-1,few,CASSSFGSRNEQFF,TGTGCCAGCAGTTCCTTCGGGAGTCGTAATGAGCAGTTCTTC
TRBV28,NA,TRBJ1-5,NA,CASWTDFYQPQHF,TGTGCATCGTGGACGGACTTTTATCAGCCCCAGCATTTT
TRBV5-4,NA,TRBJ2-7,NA,CASSPDSISYEQYF,TGTGCCAGCAGCCCTGACTCAATCTCCTACGAGCAGTACTTC
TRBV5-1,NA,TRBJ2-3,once,CASSSGGATDTQYF,TGCGCCAGCAGCTCGGGTGGAGCCACAGATACGCAGTATTTT
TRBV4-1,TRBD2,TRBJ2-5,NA,CASSYLAGGPEETQYF,TGCGCCAGCAGCTACTTAGCGGGAGGGCCTGAAGAGACCCAGTACTTC